Listed here are 14 T cell receptor beta chains from one sample, sequenced in a study of blood T cell repertoires in COVID-19. Profiling relied on immunoSEQ multiplex PCR, and the TCRdb table lists in-frame clones only, not all of them. The sample contains about 220,000 clones, roughly four fifths of which appear only once. The sample taken for sequencing was PBMCs or T cells enriched from blood (not recorded which). Receptors originate from a woman aged 55-69 years who had recovered from COVID-19.

This clone was seen more than once but under ten times. The genes are TRBV29-1 and TRBJ1-3; 7 bases are a match to TRBD1. The J segment lost 3 bases and the V segment lost 5 bases, leaving 4 bases of the junction unmatched. Germline values: CDR1 SQVTM, CDR2 ANQGSEA. The CDR3 loop spans 13 amino acids. The CDR3 DNA reads as TGCAGCGTTTATACAGGGGATGGAAACACCATATATTTT. This encodes CSVYTGDGNTIYF.

A remark on this clone: This specimen includes other DNA sequences encoding the same CDR3. The V gene is TRBV5-1, the J gene TRBJ1-3; D gene uncertain. Trimming removed 0 bases at V and 0 bases at J, with 4 bases between. In germline, CDR1 is SGHRS, CDR2 YFSETQ. The CDR3 runs 14 residues. The CDR3 region is CASSLVGSGNTIYF. In nucleotides, the CDR3 is TGCGCCAGCAGCTTGGTCGGCTCTGGAAACACCATATATTTT.

This chain joins TRBV10-3 and TRBJ1-1, with D perhaps TRBD1 (6 bases). From germline, CDR1 is ENHRY and CDR2 SYGVKD. The V and J ends lost 4 bases and 0 bases respectively, with 12 bases between them. The CDR3 is 15 residues long. CDR3 amino acids: CAISGKQGMNTEAFF. CDR3 nucleotides: TGTGCCATCAGTGGGAAGCAGGGGATGAACACTGAAGCTTTCTTT.

The rearrangement links TRBV19 to TRBJ2-1; 11 bases map to TRBD2. The V gene end was trimmed by 1 base and the J gene end by 4 bases; junction bases not matched to a gene: 3. The CDR3 extends over 16 amino acids. CDR1 and CDR2 (germline): LNHDA, SQIVND (reference sequence). This chain's CDR3 is CASSIGRLAGYNEQFF. The CDR3 region has the DNA TGTGCCAGTAGTATAGGTAGACTAGCGGGATACAATGAGCAGTTCTTC.

The chain carries TRBV4-1 and TRBJ2-1; D remains ambiguous. The germline gives CDR1 MGHRA, CDR2 YSYEKL. The V and J ends lost 0 bases and 10 bases respectively, with 19 bases between them. This CDR3 contains 16 residues. CDR3 sequence (DNA): TGCGCCAGCAGCCAAGATCTTTCCGGCCGGGTCGGAGAGCAGTTCTTC. It specifies CASSQDLSGRVGEQFF.

This clone has only a few counts. The chain recombines TRBV5-8 with TRBJ1-5, with TRBD1 identical over 7 bases. In germline, CDR1 is SGHTS, CDR2 YDEGEE. The CDR3 spans 14 residues. Trimming took 5 bases from V and 11 from J; bases not matched to a gene: 13. CDR3 residues: CASSPWTGALAQHF. In nucleotides, the CDR3 is TGTGCCAGCAGTCCTTGGACAGGCGCTCTGGCCCAGCATTTT.

In its sample, this clone was seen many times. The chain combines TRBV27 with TRBJ2-2; TRBD2 agrees at 9 bases. V dropped 5 bases and J dropped 5; count of bases not matched to a gene: 15. CDR1 and CDR2 from the germline V gene are MNHEY and SMNVEV (reference sequence). The length of the CDR3 is 18 residues. The chain's CDR3 is CASSPPRWRLAGTGELFF. CDR3 sequence (DNA): TGTGCCAGCAGTCCCCCTAGGTGGCGGCTAGCGGGAACCGGGGAGCTGTTTTTT.

The chain couples TRBV18 to TRBJ1-6; weak D call: TRBD1 (6 bases). Trimming took off 6 bases at V and 7 bases at J, with 16 bases between the two ends. Germline loops: CDR1 KGHSH, CDR2 LQKENI. The CDR3 covers 15 residues. The chain's CDR3 is CASSPGTIENSPLHF. CDR3 DNA sequence: TGTGCCAGCTCGCCCGGGACAATCGAGAATTCACCCCTCCACTTT.

This rearrangement joins TRBV12-3 or TRBV12-4 to TRBJ1-2; 9 positions agree with TRBD1. The V and J ends lost 7 bases and 7 bases, in that order; junction bases with no gene match: 7. CDR3 length: 13 residues. CDR3 sequence reads: CASNKQGASGYTF. In DNA, the CDR3 is TGTGCCAGCAACAAACAGGGGGCTAGTGGCTACACCTTC.

This clone was picked up one time. The chain couples TRBV7-8 to TRBJ2-7; 8 nucleotides align to TRBD2. Germline loops: CDR1 SGHVS, CDR2 FQNEAQ. This CDR3 has 14 residues. J gave up 0 bases and V 6 bases, and 4 bases lay outside the gene matches. The CDR3 DNA follows: TGTGCCAGCAGTATTAGCGGGGCCTCCTACGAGCAGTACTTC. It is translated as CASSISGASYEQYF.

The rearrangement links TRBV11-3 to TRBJ2-5; TRBD2 is a possible D gene (7 bases). CDR1 and CDR2 from the germline V gene are SGHNT and YENEEA. Deletions cut 5 bases from V and 5 bases from J, with 15 bases between. The CDR3 sequence is 14 residues long. CDR3 residues: CASSPKGGGETQYF. The CDR3, as DNA: TGTGCCAGCAGCCCTAAAGGGGGGGGTGAGACCCAGTACTTC.

The chain employs TRBV7-6 and TRBJ1-3; unclear D gene. Trimming removed 0 bases at V and 0 bases at J, with 6 bases between. The CDR3 extends over 15 amino acids. Germline CDR1 reads SGHVS; CDR2 reads FNYEAQ. CDR3 region: CASSLAANSGNTIYF. Written as DNA, the CDR3 is TGTGCCAGCAGCTTAGCGGCCAACTCTGGAAACACCATATATTTT.

The rearrangement uses TRBV27 and TRBJ2-7; 8 positions match TRBD1. The CDR3 spans 15 residues. Trimming removed 7 bases from V and 3 bases from J; junction bases left unmatched: 11. Per germline, CDR1 MNHEY and CDR2 SMNVEV (reference sequence). The CDR3: CASIQSGTGRYEQYF. CDR3 DNA: TGTGCCAGCATTCAATCCGGGACAGGACGCTACGAGCAGTACTTC.

This rearrangement joins TRBV21-1 to TRBJ2-1; the table's D call TRBD2 went unverified against the DNA. TRBV21-1 is termed a pseudogene. CDR3 length: 15 amino acids. The CDR3 nucleotides read TGTGCCAGCAGCCGCGGGAGGGTAGGAGTCGGTGAGCAGTTCTTC. This encodes CASSRGRVGVGEQFF.